This T cell receptor (beta chain) was found in a study of T cell responses to AZD1222 COVID-19 vaccine. This clone appeared once. TCRdb's table, derived via immunoSEQ multiplex PCR, lists solely in-frame clones and lacks some. The sample shows around 100,000 clones, 87% of them seen only once. This CDR3 has 16 residues. V lost 4 bases, J lost 5 bases, and 12 bases stayed unmatched. The germline gives CDR1 LGHDT, CDR2 YNNKEL (reference sequence). The TCR comes from an adult in good health. Sequenced material: peripheral blood, taken on day 0 of AZD1222 vaccination. This rearrangement joins TRBV3-1 (or the pseudogene TRBV3-2) to TRBJ2-3; 7 nucleotides line up with TRBD2. The CDR3 nucleotides are TGTGCCAGCAGCCCCCCCCGGAGCGGGATTGTAGATACGCAGTATTTT. This gives the protein CASSPPRSGIVDTQYF.